The 13 T cell receptor beta chains presented below share a single source sample, sequenced in a study of tumour-infiltrating T cells in Burkitt lymphoma. TCRdb's table, derived via immunoSEQ multiplex PCR, lists solely in-frame clones and lacks some. In the table there are 1,500 to 2,000 clones, roughly three quarters of which are singletons. The sample comprised tumor tissue. Source of these receptors: a human donor with diffuse large B-cell lymphoma.

This chain connects TRBV27 to TRBJ2-5; possibly TRBD1 for D (6 bases). Trimming removed 1 base from V and 5 bases from J, with 8 bases in between. Germline CDR1 MNHEY, CDR2 SMNVEV (reference sequence). This CDR3 region has 13 residues. CDR3 protein: CASSLWQGETQYF. CDR3 bases: TGTGCCAGCAGTTTATGGCAGGGGGAGACCCAGTACTTC.

The chain couples TRBV2 to TRBJ1-1; the D gene is possibly TRBD1 (5 bases). This CDR3 has 11 residues. V lost 10 bases to trimming and J lost 5 bases, with 11 bases between them. Germline V CDR1 and CDR2: SNHLY, FYNNEI. The CDR3 loop is CANRMRTEAFF. DNA of the CDR3: TGTGCCAACAGGATGAGAACTGAAGCTTTCTTT.

The chain recombines TRBV7-8 with TRBJ2-5, with 9 bases that match TRBD2. Germline CDR1 is SGHVS and CDR2 is FQNEAQ. The V segment lost 0 bases and the J segment 0 bases; nucleotides outside the gene matches: 5. This CDR3 region has 17 residues. CDR3: CASSLATSGVYQETQYF. CDR3 in DNA: TGTGCCAGCAGCTTAGCGACTAGCGGAGTGTACCAAGAGACCCAGTACTTC.

This clone was seen more than once but under ten times. The V gene is TRBV14, the J gene TRBJ2-1; D uncertain. The V gene's germline CDR1 is SGHDN and CDR2 FVKESK. The CDR3 is 16 amino acids. Trimming took off 1 base at V and 2 bases at J, with 12 bases between the two ends. CDR3 loop: CASSQAALPTYNEQFF. CDR3 coding DNA: TGTGCCAGCAGCCAAGCTGCACTACCAACCTACAATGAGCAGTTCTTC.

This clone was counted once. V gene TRBV7-6 combines with J gene TRBJ2-1; tentatively, D is TRBD2 (6 bases). The CDR3 runs to 16 residues. Germline V gene lookup returns CDR1 SGHVS and CDR2 FNYEAQ. V was pared by 1 base and J by 5 bases, with 15 bases between. Written as DNA, the CDR3 is TGTGCCAGCAGCTTAGACGGACAAGGAGGGGACAATGAGCAGTTCTTC. Translated, it gives CASSLDGQGGDNEQFF.

The CDR3: CASRSRDLWNTEAFF. The CDR3 DNA follows: TGTGCCAGCAGATCCCGGGACCTTTGGAACACTGAAGCTTTCTTT. The rearrangement links TRBV6-1 to TRBJ1-1; tentatively, D is TRBD1 (5 bases). The germline gives CDR1 MNHNS, CDR2 SASEGT. The germline V and J ends were trimmed by 6 bases and 1 base, with 15 bases remaining between them. The CDR3 sequence is 15 residues long.

This chain links TRBV2 with TRBJ1-3; D not certain. From germline, CDR1 is SNHLY and CDR2 FYNNEI. The CDR3 runs to 13 residues. The V gene lost 2 bases and the J gene lost 4 bases, with 6 bases spanning the gap. The CDR3 sequence is CASSESRGNTIYF. Written as DNA, the CDR3 is TGTGCCAGCAGTGAATCGCGAGGAAACACCATATATTTT.

The V and J genes are TRBV7-9 and TRBJ2-7; D is ambiguous. The CDR3 loop spans 17 amino acids. Trimming left V 0 bases short and J 3 bases short, with 18 bases between. Germline V gene sequence: CDR1 SEHNR, CDR2 FQNEAQ (reference sequence). CDR3 nucleotides: TGTGCCAGCAGCTTAGCGGTCCGGAGAGAGGACCGCTACGAGCAGTACTTC. Protein sequence: CASSLAVRREDRYEQYF.

V is TRBV7-9 and J is TRBJ2-6; 7 positions agree with TRBD1. This CDR3 spans 15 amino acids. The junction had 4 bases not matched to a gene; V was cut back by 5 bases and J by 3 bases. CDR1 is SEHNR and CDR2 is FQNEAQ in the germline V gene (reference sequence). CDR3 protein: CASSPDRVGANVLTF. CDR3 sequence (DNA): TGTGCCAGCAGCCCAGACAGGGTTGGGGCCAACGTCCTGACTTTC.

This chain connects TRBV2 to TRBJ2-7; D is possibly TRBD1 or TRBD2 (5 bases each). Trimming removed 3 bases from V and 3 bases from J, with 18 bases in between. This CDR3 has 16 residues. Germline assignment: CDR1 SNHLY and CDR2 FYNNEI. CDR3 nucleotide sequence: TGTGCCAGCAGTGACGCCGGGACGGACGGAGGCTACGAGCAGTACTTC. This sequence encodes CASSDAGTDGGYEQYF.

This clone was recorded only once. V is TRBV11-2 and J is TRBJ2-7; 10 positions agree with TRBD1. The germline V gene encodes CDR1 SGHAT and CDR2 FQNNGV. The CDR3 is made up of 17 amino acids. J gave up 4 bases and V 1 base, and 10 bases lay outside the gene matches. The CDR3, as DNA: TGTGCCAGCAGCTTAGCTAGGAAGACAGGGGGCGAATACGAGCAGTACTTC. Its translation: CASSLARKTGGEYEQYF.

This clone was counted only a few times. The chain couples TRBV30 to TRBJ2-2, with D unclear. Between the trimmed V and J ends, which lost 0 bases and 4 bases, there was a span of 15 bases. The germline CDR1 and CDR2 sequences are GTSNPN and SVGIG (reference sequence). This CDR3 has 16 amino acids. The CDR3 DNA is TGTGCCTGGAGTGTATTTCGGCAGAAGGGCACCGGGGAGCTGTTTTTT. Translating gives CAWSVFRQKGTGELFF.

With regard to this clone: At one boundary the junction diverges from the germline segment, which might be a read error. The chain joins TRBV6-5 to TRBJ1-2; TRBD1 might be the D (5 bases). CDR3 length equals 14 residues. The V gene's germline CDR1 is MNHEY and CDR2 SVGAGI. CDR3 sequence reads: CASSYSTVNYDYTF. Written as DNA, the CDR3 is TGTGCCAGCAGTTACTCGACAGTTAACTATGACTACACCTTC.